Sequencing of this T cell receptor beta chain was carried out in a study of T cells in Graves' hyperthyroidism and ophthalmopathy. The CDR3 contains 13 residues. The germline V and J ends were trimmed by 7 bases and 8 bases, with 13 bases remaining between them. The germline CDR1 and CDR2 sequences are KGHDR and SFDVKD. Using RNA transcripts as the source, TCR beta CDR3 regions were amplified. HTBI primers were the set used in a first-round RT-PCR of the TCR CDR3. TCRdb reprocessed the multiplex PCR reads via MiXCR and lists one record per CDR3 protein. The data show 640,000 or so distinct CDR3 sequences, with 12% to 15% seen just once and roughly 7% held by the top ten. Uncontrolled infection, other autoimmune disease, pregnancy and lactation each barred patients from inclusion.

The chain employs TRBV24-1 and TRBJ1-4; unclear D gene. The origin of this receptor is a woman under 30 with Graves' ophthalmopathy. The sequenced sample consisted of blood. The CDR3 region has the DNA TGTGCCACCAGCGGGTCGGAGGGCGAAAAACTGTTTTTT. Translation: CATSGSEGEKLFF.